What follows are 26 T cell receptor beta chains derived from one specimen sequenced in a study of technical replicates of blood from a handful of donors. Generated by immunoSEQ multiplex PCR, the TCRdb table keeps only in-frame clones and is missing some. This table has roughly 70,000 clones, about 94% appearing once. Sequencing was done on a sample of T cells isolated from PBMCs. The receptors come from a human donor in good health.

The chain carries TRBV5-6 and TRBJ2-7, with 7 bases fitting TRBD2. The CDR3 totals 13 residues. Germline values: CDR1 SGHDT, CDR2 YYEEEE. With 4 bases clipped from V and 3 bases from J, the junction kept 4 bases outside the gene matches. The CDR3 sequence: CASSPSGNYEQYF. In nucleotides, the CDR3 is TGTGCCAGCAGCCCTAGCGGAAACTACGAGCAGTACTTC.

This clone was detected only a few times. The chain recombines TRBV2 with TRBJ2-5; TRBD2 matches 7 bases. The CDR3 runs to 14 residues. The germline V gene has CDR1 SNHLY and CDR2 FYNNEI. With 0 bases clipped from V and 7 bases from J, the junction kept 5 bases outside the gene matches. As DNA, the CDR3 is TGTGCCAGCAGTGAAGCGGCTAGCGGAGGGACCCAGTACTTC. Translating gives CASSEAASGGTQYF.

J is TRBJ1-1 and V is TRBV5-6, with TRBD1 as a possible D gene (6 bases). Trimming left V 1 base short and J 3 bases short, with 10 bases between. CDR1 is SGHDT, CDR2 YYEEEE, per germline. CDR3 size: 14 residues. As DNA, the CDR3 is TGTGCCAGCAGCTTGTGGGGGCTTCACACTGAAGCTTTCTTT. This codes for CASSLWGLHTEAFF.

The chain has TRBV4-1 and TRBJ2-7; 7 nucleotides match TRBD2. The germline V gene has CDR1 MGHRA and CDR2 YSYEKL. The CDR3 extends over 16 amino acids. Losses at the gene ends were 0 bases for V and 3 bases for J; bases not matched to a gene: 8. The CDR3, as DNA: TGCGCCAGCAGCCAAGACAGTAAAGGACTAGTCTACGAGCAGTACTTC. Translated, it gives CASSQDSKGLVYEQYF.

J is TRBJ2-1 and V is TRBV7-3, with a tentative D call TRBD2 (5 bases). This CDR3 has 12 residues. Germline CDR1 and CDR2: SGHTA and FQGTGA. Trimming took 3 bases from V and 9 from J, leaving 9 bases between them. CDR3 in amino acids: CASSFLEAEQFF. The CDR3 DNA reads as TGTGCCAGCAGCTTCTTGGAGGCTGAGCAGTTCTTC.

The V gene is TRBV29-1, the J gene TRBJ2-2; 10 bases agree with TRBD2. The CDR3 has 13 amino acids. V was clipped by 5 bases and J by 6 bases; unmatched bases: 3. CDR1 and CDR2 (germline): SQVTM, ANQGSEA. In DNA form, the CDR3 reads TGCAGCGTTATAGCGGGAGGAGCCGGGGAGCTGTTTTTT. Translating gives CSVIAGGAGELFF.

The rearrangement joins TRBV19 to TRBJ2-7; 7 nucleotides align to TRBD1. This CDR3 region has 12 residues. The germline V gene has CDR1 LNHDA and CDR2 SQIVND (reference sequence). V lost 4 bases, J lost 3 bases, and 0 bases stayed unmatched. CDR3 DNA sequence: TGTGCCAGTAGTACAGGGGGCTACGAGCAGTACTTC. The encoded protein is CASSTGGYEQYF.

The V and J genes are TRBV7-8 and TRBJ2-2; 11 bases agree with TRBD2. Germline CDR1 SGHVS, CDR2 FQNEAQ. V gave up 5 bases and J gave up 6 bases; unmatched junction bases: 8. This CDR3 is 16 amino acids long. The CDR3 loop is CASSLVAGGVAGELFF. The CDR3 DNA follows: TGTGCCAGCAGCCTCGTAGCGGGAGGGGTGGCCGGGGAGCTGTTTTTT.

The chain carries TRBV6-1 and TRBJ2-7, with D hard to call. Germline V gene data show CDR1 as MNHNS and CDR2 as SASEGT. Trimming shortened V by 0 bases and J by 11 bases, and 11 bases separated the two germline ends. The CDR3 spans 12 residues. The CDR3 spells CASSEAFRNKYF. CDR3 in DNA: TGTGCCAGCAGTGAAGCCTTCAGGAATAAGTACTTC.

V and J are TRBV7-8 and TRBJ2-1; the D gene is possibly TRBD2 (6 bases). Trimming left V 1 base short and J 4 bases short, with 11 bases between. CDR3 length equals 15 residues. Per the germline V gene, CDR1 is SGHVS and CDR2 is FQNEAQ. In nucleotides, the CDR3 is TGTGCCAGCAGCTTAGAGGCTAGCGCTTACAATGAGCAGTTCTTC. This encodes CASSLEASAYNEQFF.

The CDR3 DNA sequence: TGTGCCAGCAGTTTATTTCCGGGTGGAAGGTTCGACGAGCAGTACTTC. It translates to CASSLFPGGRFDEQYF. This chain connects TRBV27 to TRBJ2-7; D unclear. The CDR3 is made up of 16 amino acids. Trimming removed 1 base at V and 5 bases at J, with 18 bases between. The germline CDR1 and CDR2 sequences are MNHEY and SMNVEV (reference sequence).

The V call is TRBV19, the J call TRBJ2-7; D might be TRBD1 (6 bases). Germline V gene data show CDR1 as LNHDA and CDR2 as SQIVND (reference sequence). This CDR3 is 15 amino acids long. V was pared by 3 bases and J by 0 bases, with 12 bases between. CDR3 sequence reads: CASSILSGVSYEQYF. Written as DNA, the CDR3 is TGTGCCAGTAGTATTCTGTCAGGGGTCTCCTACGAGCAGTACTTC.

V and J are TRBV5-8 and TRBJ2-6; D is perhaps TRBD2 (5 bases). CDR1 and CDR2 from the germline V gene are SGHTS and YDEGEE. V was shortened by 5 bases and J by 1 base, with 16 bases between the two germline ends. The CDR3 totals 17 residues. DNA for the CDR3: TGTGCCAGCAGTTTTGAAGGGAGCGCTTCTGGGGCCAACGTCCTGACTTTC. Amino acids: CASSFEGSASGANVLTF.

DNA for the CDR3: TGTGCCAGTAGTATAGTCCGTCTAGCGGGAGATTCCGACGAGCAGTACTTC. Protein product: CASSIVRLAGDSDEQYF. The genes are TRBV19 and TRBJ2-7, with 10 bases aligning to TRBD2. The CDR3 is made up of 17 amino acids. Germline V gives CDR1 LNHDA, CDR2 SQIVND (reference sequence). J was trimmed by 5 bases and V by 1 base; bases with no gene match: 11.

The chain uses TRBV7-9 and TRBJ2-7, with 9 bases aligning to TRBD1. Germline-derived CDR1 and CDR2 are SEHNR and FQNEAQ (reference sequence). The CDR3 loop spans 13 amino acids. The V gene end was trimmed by 5 bases and the J gene end by 3 bases; junction bases not matched to a gene: 2. The CDR3 coding sequence is TGTGCCAGCAGCAGGACAGGGGTCTACGAGCAGTACTTC. It is translated as CASSRTGVYEQYF. The whole variable domain, remainder taken from reference TRBV7-9 and TRBJ2-7, is DTGVSQNPRHKITKRGQNVTFRCDPISEHNRLYWYRQTLGQGPEFLTYFQNEAQLEKSRLLSDRFSAERPKGSFSTLEIQRTEQGDSAMYLCASSRTGVYEQYFGPGTRLTVT.

The J gene is TRBJ2-1, the V gene TRBV14, with 12 bases identical to TRBD2. Germline V CDR1 and CDR2: SGHDN, FVKESK. The V and J ends lost 2 bases and 8 bases, in that order; junction bases with no gene match: 13. This CDR3 is built from 18 residues. CDR3 amino acids: CASSQLAGGPHVHDEQFF. The CDR3 DNA reads as TGTGCCAGCAGCCAACTAGCGGGAGGGCCCCACGTTCACGATGAGCAGTTCTTC.

The chain joins TRBV27 to TRBJ2-1, with TRBD2 matching over 9 bases. J was trimmed by 7 bases and V by 7 bases; bases with no gene match: 11. The CDR3 is 15 residues long. CDR1 and CDR2 (germline): MNHEY, SMNVEV (reference sequence). The CDR3 coding sequence is TGTGCCAGCACTTCGCTTGCTAGCGGGAAAAATGAGCAGTTCTTC. As protein: CASTSLASGKNEQFF.

V is TRBV10-3 and J is TRBJ2-7, with D perhaps matching TRBD1 (5 bases). The CDR3 runs 12 residues. Germline V gene lookup returns CDR1 ENHRY and CDR2 SYGVKD. V was pared by 10 bases and J by 1 base, with 11 bases between. The CDR3 DNA follows: TGTGCCACCGATCAGGGATCCTACGAGCAGTACTTC. This translates into CATDQGSYEQYF.

V usage is TRBV25-1 and J usage is TRBJ2-2, with TRBD1 as a possible D gene (5 bases). CDR1 is MGHDK and CDR2 is SYGVNS in the germline V gene. The V gene lost 7 bases and the J gene lost 4 bases, with 10 bases spanning the gap. The CDR3 has 13 residues. In nucleotides, the CDR3 is TGTGCCAGCACTGACAGATCCACCGGGGAGCTGTTTTTT. It specifies CASTDRSTGELFF.

This clone was observed once. This chain connects TRBV10-2 to TRBJ2-1; the match to TRBD1 covers 7 bases. V was clipped by 10 bases and J by 9 bases; unmatched bases: 6. Looked up from germline, CDR1 is WSHSY and CDR2 is SAAADI. This CDR3 contains 11 residues. For the CDR3, the DNA is TGCGCCACCTCACAGGGGTCTGAGCAGTTCTTC. It codes for CATSQGSEQFF.

The J gene is TRBJ1-5, the V gene TRBV6-6; D is ambiguous. Germline V gene data show CDR1 as MNHNY and CDR2 as SVGAGI (reference sequence). The CDR3 has 12 residues. V dropped 9 bases and J dropped 4 bases, with 10 bases sitting between them. CDR3 sequence: CASHRGNQPQHF. DNA for the CDR3: TGTGCCAGTCATCGGGGAAATCAGCCCCAGCATTTT.

The V gene is TRBV9, the J gene TRBJ2-1; 7 bases map to TRBD2. Germline V lookup: CDR1 SGDLS, CDR2 YYNGEE. CDR3 length equals 15 residues. V shed 5 bases, J shed 4 bases, and the junction held 9 bases outside the gene matches. CDR3 coding DNA: TGTGCCAGCAGTTTTAGCGGGCTCCTTTACAATGAGCAGTTCTTC. Protein product: CASSFSGLLYNEQFF. The whole variable domain, filled in from reference TRBV9 and TRBJ2-1, reads DSGVTQTPKHLITATGQRVTLRCSPRSGDLSVYWYQQSLDQGLQFLIQYYNGEERAKGNILERFSAQQFPDLHSELNLSSLELGDSALYFCASSFSGLLYNEQFFGPGTRLTVL.

The chain employs TRBV5-1 and TRBJ2-1; TRBD2 is a possible D gene (5 bases). V was cut by 0 bases and J by 9 bases, with 7 bases left in between. The CDR3 extends over 12 amino acids. Germline lookup yields CDR1 SGHRS and CDR2 YFSETQ. In DNA, the CDR3 is TGCGCCAGCAGCTTGGTGAGGGTTGAGCAGTTCTTC. Amino acid sequence: CASSLVRVEQFF. Filled out from reference TRBV5-1 and TRBJ2-1, the complete variable domain reads KAGVTQTPRYLIKTRGQQVTLSCSPISGHRSVSWYQQTPGQGLQFLFEYFSETQRNKGNFPGRFSGRQFSNSRSEMNVSTLELGDSALYLCASSLVRVEQFFGPGTRLTVL.

As for this clone: One junction end disagrees with the germline gene, perhaps due to a read error. V usage is TRBV6-6 and J usage is TRBJ1-1; D unresolved. The CDR3 sequence is 14 residues long. Germline V gene sequence: CDR1 MNHNY, CDR2 SVGAGI (reference sequence). The CDR3 sequence is CASSYWASNTDAFF. The DNA of the CDR3 is TGTGCCAGCAGTTACTGGGCCTCTAACACTGACGCTTTCTTT.

The V and J genes are TRBV4-1 and TRBJ1-1; D ambiguous. V was trimmed by 0 bases and J by 0 bases, leaving 14 bases between them. From germline, CDR1 is MGHRA and CDR2 YSYEKL. CDR3 length equals 17 residues. The CDR3 DNA reads as TGCGCCAGCAGCCAAGATTCCACTCGCTCTATGAACACTGAAGCTTTCTTT. Its protein is CASSQDSTRSMNTEAFF.

The chain is built from TRBV13 and TRBJ2-7, with D unclear. CDR1 and CDR2 from the germline V gene are PRHDT and FYEKMQ (reference sequence). V lost 2 bases and J lost 5, with 7 bases in between. The CDR3 has 12 amino acids. The DNA for the CDR3 is TGTGCCAGCAGCTTACGAGGCAACGAGCAGTACTTC. Translating gives CASSLRGNEQYF.